This T cell receptor (beta chain) originates from a study of shared clonotypes between healthy human individuals. There are 15 residues in the CDR3. Germline V lookup: CDR1 ENHRY, CDR2 SYGVKD. Trimming stripped 6 bases from V and 7 bases from J, with 21 bases between. TCRdb's copy holds only in-frame clones and misses some; the assay was immunoSEQ multiplex PCR. This table has over a million clones, roughly 80% appearing once. With respect to this clone: The antigen remains undetermined.

General study results and limits: Only blood was sampled; tissue repertoires likely differ. Shared clonotypes: 4.5% to 6.5% naive CD4, around 3.5% naive CD8, less than 2.5% memory CD4, 0.35% to 0.5% memory CD8.

Partitioning of CD4+ cells yielded a CD45RA+ naive subset and a CD45RA-negative memory subset. J is TRBJ2-5 and V is TRBV10-3; D call uncertain. Sequencing was performed on memory CD4+ T cells sorted from blood. Subset: CD45RA-negative fraction. The origin of this receptor is a man aged 18 to 29 in good health. The DNA for the CDR3 is TGTGCCATCAGCCAAGGGCTAGGGTGGGGTCCGACCCAGTACTTC. This translates into CAISQGLGWGPTQYF.